A selection of T cell receptor beta chains follows, all from one sample in a study of blood T cells in healthy people across ages. TCRdb recomputed calls from the 5' RACE reads with MiXCR, one row per CDR3 protein. The sample lists about 1,400,000 distinct CDR3 sequences, around 55% occurring once. The sample consisted of blood. Every receptor here comes from a man aged 18 to 30 in good health. Each CDR3 is given with its conserved first and last residue. A D gene is named only where the DNA matches it firmly. Clone sizes are given selectively: once, few, many, or a class where the clone is expanded.

D,V,size,J,DNA,CDR3
NA,TRBV20-1,NA,TRBJ2-7,TGCAGTGCTAGAGGCGACTCCGGGAGACCTTACGAGCAGTACTTC,CSARGDSGRPYEQYF
NA,TRBV29-1,few,TRBJ2-4,TGCAGCGTTGAGAGGCTAACTAAAAACATTCAGTACTTC,CSVERLTKNIQYF
TRBD2,TRBV27,NA,TRBJ2-3,TGTGCCTGCAGTGTTGCGGGAGAAACAGATACGCAGTATTTT,CACSVAGETDTQYF
TRBD1,TRBV4-3,once,TRBJ2-5,TGCGCCAGCAGCCAAGGAAAACGGGACAGGGCCCTTGCGTCGGTAACCCAGTACTTC,CASSQGKRDRALASVTQYF
TRBD1,TRBV9,NA,TRBJ1-6,TGTGCCAGCAGCCCGGAGACAGGGTCCTCCTATAATTCACCCCTCCACTTT,CASSPETGSSYNSPLHF
TRBD1,TRBV7-9,NA,TRBJ1-4,TGTGCCAGCAGCTGGGGACAGGGGGGTGAAAAACTGTTTTTT,CASSWGQGGEKLFF
TRBD2,TRBV20-1,NA,TRBJ2-7,TGCAGTGCTAGAGCCCCCGGGAGGCACGAGCAGTACTTC,CSARAPGRHEQYF
NA,TRBV4-1,NA,TRBJ2-3,TGCGCCAGCAGCCCTTCGGACGGGGACCCAAGGGGGGATACGCAGTATTTT,CASSPSDGDPRGDTQYF
NA,TRBV4-1,NA,TRBJ2-3,TGCGCCAGCAGCCATCCCCTTTTGGGCAGGGACCCAGATACGCAGTATTTT,CASSHPLLGRDPDTQYF
NA,TRBV20-1,NA,TRBJ2-7,TGCAGTGCCGCCGGGACAAGGAACACCGTCGAGCAGTACTTC,CSAAGTRNTVEQYF
NA,TRBV19,NA,TRBJ2-7,TGTGCCAGTAGTATAGATCTAAAACGCTTGCAGACCGGGTCGGACTACGAGCAGTACTTC,CASSIDLKRLQTGSDYEQYF
NA,TRBV11-1,few,TRBJ1-1,TGTGCCAGCAGCTTAGGGCTGACAGCCCGTCCCGGGGACACTGAAGCTTTCTTT,CASSLGLTARPGDTEAFF
NA,TRBV10-3,NA,TRBJ2-7,TGTGCCATCAGTGAGGCAGGGTCCGAGCAGTACTTC,CAISEAGSEQYF
NA,TRBV4-1,NA,TRBJ2-6,TGCGCCAGCAGCCATGGTCCCTTCTCTGGGGCCAACGTCCTGACTTTC,CASSHGPFSGANVLTF
NA,TRBV3-1,NA,TRBJ2-5,TGTGCCAGCAGCCAACCCCGGGCCTCGGAGACCCAGTACTTC,CASSQPRASETQYF
TRBD2,TRBV6-5,NA,TRBJ2-5,TGTGCCAGCAGCCTCCTTAGCGGGGGGCGGGGGGAGACCCAGTACTTC,CASSLLSGGRGETQYF
NA,TRBV15,few,TRBJ2-5,TGTGCCACCAGCAGAGATCCCTCGAGTGGTGAGACCCAGTACTTC,CATSRDPSSGETQYF
NA,TRBV20-1,NA,TRBJ2-4,TGCAGTGCTAGTCGGGGGGCGCAAGCCAAAAACATTCAGTACTTC,CSASRGAQAKNIQYF
NA,TRBV7-8,NA,TRBJ2-7,TGTGCCAGCAGCTCACCTAGATGGGCCTACGAGCAGTACTTC,CASSSPRWAYEQYF
NA,TRBV29-1,NA,TRBJ1-2,TGCAGCGCCCTCACGAACCGGGGGGCGATGAAGGTAGACTATGGCTACACCTTC,CSALTNRGAMKVDYGYTF
TRBD1,TRBV6-2/TRBV6-3,NA,TRBJ2-5,TGTGCCAGCAGTAACTCCGGGACAGGAGAGACCCAGTACTTC,CASSNSGTGETQYF
TRBD2,TRBV10-3,few,TRBJ2-1,TGTGCCATCAGCGGGACTAGCGGGAGGGCCAAGGGTGAGCAGTTCTTC,CAISGTSGRAKGEQFF
NA,TRBV6-5,NA,TRBJ1-2,TGTGCCAGCAGTTACTTACTCGGGGGGTCGGCCCTACGGGATGGCTACACCTTC,CASSYLLGGSALRDGYTF
NA,TRBV28,NA,TRBJ2-1,TGTGCCAGCAGTACAGAGCCCAATGAGCAGTTCTTC,CASSTEPNEQFF
TRBD2,TRBV6-2/TRBV6-3,few,TRBJ2-7,TGTGCCAGCAGTTCTGGGCTTGCAGCGGGGCTGGGCGAGCAGTACTTC,CASSSGLAAGLGEQYF
TRBD2,TRBV12-3/TRBV12-4,NA,TRBJ2-1,TGTGCCAGCAGGAGTGGTGGTAGCGGGAGTCGGGTCAATGAGCAGTTCTTC,CASRSGGSGSRVNEQFF
NA,TRBV12-3/TRBV12-4,NA,TRBJ1-5,TGTGCCAGCAGTTTTGGAGATCCTGCTCTATATAGCAATCAGCCCCAGCATTTT,CASSFGDPALYSNQPQHF
NA,TRBV6-4,NA,TRBJ1-1,TGTGCCAGCAAGAACTCGCAGAACACTGAAGCTTTCTTT,CASKNSQNTEAFF
TRBD2,TRBV10-2,NA,TRBJ2-4,TGCGCCAGCAGTAACTTAGCGGGACTAGCCAAAAACATTCAGTACTTC,CASSNLAGLAKNIQYF
TRBD2,TRBV27,NA,TRBJ2-5,TGTGCCAGCAGTGCCCCGACTAGCTCAGAGACCCAGTACTTC,CASSAPTSSETQYF
NA,TRBV28,once,TRBJ2-7,TGTGCCAGCAGTTTTCAGGGGCATCCGTACGAGCAGTACTTC,CASSFQGHPYEQYF
TRBD1,TRBV28,NA,TRBJ1-1,TGTGCCACCTTCGACAGGGAGACTGAAGCTTTCTTT,CATFDRETEAFF
TRBD1,TRBV29-1,NA,TRBJ2-2,TGCAGCGCCGACGGGAGAGGACAGGGGGCTGGTACCGGGGAGCTGTTTTTT,CSADGRGQGAGTGELFF
NA,TRBV14,NA,TRBJ2-3,TGTGCCAGCAGCCAAGATCTTGGAGGTGGTACGCAGTATTTT,CASSQDLGGGTQYF
NA,TRBV29-1,NA,TRBJ2-3,TGCAGCGTTGCTTACGGCAATGACAGGTTGCAGTATTTT,CSVAYGNDRLQYF
TRBD2,TRBV27,NA,TRBJ2-3,TGTGCCAGCAGTTTAAACGCACCGGGACTAGTTAAAGATACGCAGTATTTT,CASSLNAPGLVKDTQYF
NA,TRBV4-1,few,TRBJ1-2,TGCGCCAGCAGCCTTCAGGGTCGGGGCTACACCTTC,CASSLQGRGYTF
TRBD2,TRBV29-1,few,TRBJ2-3,TGCAGCGTTGAAGATCTAGCGGGGACAGATACGCAGTATTTT,CSVEDLAGTDTQYF
NA,TRBV5-1,NA,TRBJ2-7,TGCGCCAGCAGCTTGGAAGCAGGGGACCCCTACGAGCAGTACTTC,CASSLEAGDPYEQYF
NA,TRBV2,NA,TRBJ2-1,TGTGCCAGCAGTGAAGAGTTCTTC,CASSEEFF
TRBD2,TRBV7-9,NA,TRBJ2-5,TGTGCCAGCAGCCCCACTAGCGGGGAGAACCAAGAGACCCAGTACTTC,CASSPTSGENQETQYF
NA,TRBV6-6,NA,TRBJ1-2,TGTGCCAGCAGAAACGGACGGAACTATGGCTACACCTTC,CASRNGRNYGYTF
NA,TRBV4-3,NA,TRBJ2-1,TGCGCCAGCAGCCAAGACGACCTTCAAGAGACCCAGTTCTTC,CASSQDDLQETQFF
NA,TRBV4-1,NA,TRBJ1-1,TGCGCCAGCAGCCCAGGGGACCGAAACACTGAAGCTTTCTTT,CASSPGDRNTEAFF
NA,TRBV28,NA,TRBJ1-2,TGTGCCAGCAGGCTTATTAGGGTTTTTGGGGACTATGGCTACACCTTC,CASRLIRVFGDYGYTF
TRBD2,TRBV4-1,NA,TRBJ2-3,TGCGCCAGCAGCCAAATCGGGGGGGCCCAAGATACGCAGTATTTT,CASSQIGGAQDTQYF
NA,TRBV20-1,NA,TRBJ1-2,TGCAGTGCTCCGCTTGGGGGCGTCGGTGGCTACACCTTC,CSAPLGGVGGYTF
NA,TRBV6-5,few,TRBJ2-6,TGTGCCAGCAGGGCGCAGAGATCTGGGGCCAACGTCCTGACTTTC,CASRAQRSGANVLTF
TRBD2,TRBV25-1,NA,TRBJ2-7,TGTGCCAGCAGTGAAGAGAACGGGGGGTGGAGTTACGAGCAGTACTTC,CASSEENGGWSYEQYF
NA,TRBV12-3/TRBV12-4,NA,TRBJ1-3,TGTGCCAGTGAAGGGTACACTGGAAACACCATATATTTT,CASEGYTGNTIYF